Listed below are T cell receptor beta chains from one sample, sequenced in a study of blood T cells in healthy people across ages. TCRdb redid the calling of the 5' RACE reads with MiXCR, one entry per CDR3 protein. The sample lists over 600,000 distinct CDR3 sequences, about half occurring once. Sequenced sample: blood. Source of these receptors: an elderly man in good health. The CDR3 runs from the conserved cysteine through the conserved F or W. A D gene is named only where the DNA matches it firmly. The size entry is marked missing in some rows and otherwise reads once, few, many or a size class.

TRBJ2-2 | TRBV15 | once | TRBD1 | CATSRERGTGPLFF | TGTGCCACCAGCAGAGAGCGCGGGACAGGGCCGCTGTTTTTT
TRBJ1-4 | TRBV6-1 | NA | TRBD1 | CASTPQGAVEKLFF | TGTGCCAGCACACCTCAGGGGGCAGTTGAAAAACTGTTTTTT
TRBJ2-3 | TRBV12-3/TRBV12-4 | NA | TRBD1 | CASRTRTGATQYF | TGTGCCAGCAGAACTCGGACAGGCGCTACGCAGTATTTT
TRBJ2-1 | TRBV7-2 | NA | TRBD2 | CASSSGLAGGSEETQFF | TGTGCCAGCAGCTCGGGACTAGCGGGAGGTTCGGAAGAGACCCAGTTCTTC
TRBJ2-2 | TRBV29-1 | NA | TRBD1 | CSVERDRGTGELFF | TGCAGCGTTGAAAGAGACAGGGGCACCGGGGAGCTGTTTTTT
TRBJ2-7 | TRBV2 | NA | TRBD1 | CASSYRQGPNEQYF | TGTGCCAGTTCCTATAGACAGGGGCCGAACGAGCAGTACTTC
TRBJ1-2 | TRBV28 | many | NA | CASSWTVYGYTF | TGTGCCAGCAGTTGGACAGTCTATGGCTACACCTTC
TRBJ1-2 | TRBV20-1 | NA | TRBD1 | CSAPRTGPNYGYTF | TGCAGTGCCCCTCGGACAGGGCCCAACTATGGCTACACCTTC
TRBJ1-2 | TRBV2 | NA | NA | CASSDMVGYTF | TGTGCCAGCAGTGATATGGTTGGCTACACCTTC
TRBJ2-5 | TRBV6-2/TRBV6-3 | NA | NA | CASSRMTGTGQYF | TGTGCCAGCAGCCGAATGACAGGAACGGGCCAGTACTTC
TRBJ2-4 | TRBV6-1 | few | NA | CASSVQTGVAKNIQYF | TGTGCCAGCAGTGTACAGACTGGAGTAGCCAAAAACATTCAGTACTTC
TRBJ2-4 | TRBV28 | few | TRBD1 | CASSSTGVGQYF | TGTGCCAGCAGTAGCACAGGGGTTGGGCAGTACTTC
TRBJ1-2 | TRBV7-2 | many | NA | CAILARPNDYGYTF | TGTGCCATCTTAGCCCGCCCGAACGACTATGGCTACACCTTC
TRBJ1-4 | TRBV6-6 | NA | NA | CATRGNEKLFF | TGTGCCACCAGGGGTAATGAAAAACTGTTTTTT
TRBJ1-2 | TRBV9 | NA | TRBD1 | CASSIGTGGLYGYTF | TGTGCCAGCAGCATTGGGACAGGGGGACTCTATGGCTACACCTTC
TRBJ1-1 | TRBV9 | NA | NA | CASSGGIRGDTEAFF | TGTGCCAGCAGCGGAGGTATTAGGGGGGACACTGAAGCTTTCTTT
TRBJ2-7 | TRBV7-2 | NA | TRBD2 | CASSPGTSGYYEQYF | TGTGCCAGCAGCCCAGGGACTAGCGGGTACTACGAGCAGTACTTC
TRBJ2-1 | TRBV20-1 | NA | TRBD2 | CSAWESGRGNEQFF | TGCAGTGCTTGGGAAAGCGGGAGGGGGAATGAGCAGTTCTTC
TRBJ2-1 | TRBV9 | NA | TRBD2 | CASTRLASNEQFF | TGTGCCAGCACCCGACTAGCCTCTAATGAGCAGTTCTTC
TRBJ1-2 | TRBV6-5 | NA | NA | CASSMVKGANYGYTF | TGTGCCAGTTCTATGGTAAAAGGCGCTAACTATGGCTACACCTTC
TRBJ2-1 | TRBV10-3 | NA | TRBD1 | CAISGDRGQFF | TGTGCCATCAGTGGGGACAGGGGGCAGTTCTTC
TRBJ2-5 | TRBV12-3/TRBV12-4 | NA | TRBD2 | CASSLLVGGETQYF | TGTGCCAGCAGTTTATTGGTGGGAGGGGAGACCCAGTACTTC
TRBJ1-1 | TRBV9 | NA | NA | CASSVDAGVGTEAFF | TGTGCCAGCAGCGTAGACGCGGGGGTCGGCACTGAAGCTTTCTTT
TRBJ1-2 | TRBV20-1 | few | NA | CSARTHGGRGPGYTF | TGCAGTGCTAGAACCCACGGGGGACGAGGGCCTGGCTACACCTTC
TRBJ2-7 | TRBV5-1 | many | NA | CASSWSIGGYEQYF | TGCGCCAGCAGCTGGTCTATCGGCGGATACGAGCAGTACTTC
TRBJ1-2 | TRBV20-1 | few | NA | CSARNYGYTF | TGCAGTGCTAGAAACTATGGCTACACCTTC
TRBJ2-5 | TRBV4-3 | many | NA | CASSQDWASPQETQYF | TGCGCCAGCAGCCAAGATTGGGCAAGCCCCCAAGAGACCCAGTACTTC
TRBJ2-1 | TRBV11-3 | once | TRBD2 | CASSKGLAGNSEQFF | TGTGCCAGCAGCAAGGGACTAGCGGGAAACTCTGAGCAGTTCTTC
TRBJ2-3 | TRBV7-8 | NA | TRBD2 | CASSLVLAGGPSTDTQYF | TGTGCCAGCAGCTTAGTTCTAGCGGGAGGGCCCAGCACAGATACGCAGTATTTT
TRBJ2-3 | TRBV20-1 | NA | NA | CSASPPISTDTQYF | TGCAGTGCTAGCCCCCCGATTAGCACAGATACGCAGTATTTT
TRBJ2-7 | TRBV25-1 | few | NA | CASSETDGPYEQYF | TGTGCCAGCAGTGAGACGGACGGACCCTACGAGCAGTACTTC
TRBJ2-5 | TRBV20-1 | many | TRBD1 | CSADPGQETQYF | TGCAGTGCTGATCCGGGACAGGAGACCCAGTACTTC
TRBJ2-1 | TRBV5-1 | NA | TRBD2 | CASNPGLAGGNERFF | TGCGCCAGCAACCCCGGACTAGCGGGAGGGAATGAGCGGTTCTTC
TRBJ2-5 | TRBV7-2 | few | NA | CASRFSGQETQYF | TGTGCCAGCAGGTTTAGCGGACAAGAGACCCAGTACTTC
TRBJ2-6 | TRBV10-3 | few | NA | CAIREAGANVLTF | TGTGCCATCAGAGAGGCAGGGGCCAACGTCCTGACTTTC
TRBJ2-5 | TRBV20-1 | few | NA | CSALERVKLETQYF | TGCAGTGCCTTAGAACGGGTCAAGTTAGAGACCCAGTACTTC
TRBJ2-3 | TRBV14 | NA | NA | CASSLRAGPSTDTQYF | TGTGCCAGCAGCCTTAGAGCAGGACCTAGCACAGATACGCAGTATTTT
TRBJ2-2 | TRBV12-3/TRBV12-4 | NA | NA | CASSFPQGPTGELFF | TGTGCCAGCAGTTTCCCCCAGGGGCCCACCGGGGAGCTGTTTTTT
TRBJ2-7 | TRBV10-3 | many | TRBD2 | CATYSGLAGEEQYF | TGTGCCACCTATTCAGGACTAGCGGGAGAGGAGCAGTACTTC
TRBJ1-5 | TRBV14 | NA | NA | CASSQGGTRALQHF | TGTGCCAGCAGCCAGGGAGGGACTCGGGCCCTCCAGCATTTT
TRBJ2-1 | TRBV5-6 | NA | TRBD2 | CASSQGLAGGLYNEQFF | TGTGCCAGCAGCCAGGGACTAGCGGGAGGACTATACAATGAGCAGTTCTTC
TRBJ1-3 | TRBV11-2 | NA | TRBD1 | CASSRTTGAGNTIYF | TGTGCCAGCAGCCGGACCACAGGGGCTGGAAACACCATATATTTT
TRBJ2-5 | TRBV12-3/TRBV12-4 | NA | TRBD1 | CASSLGARDPGQTYNEQYF | TGTGCCAGCAGTTTAGGGGCGAGGGACCCGGGACAGACATACAATGAGCAGTACTTC
TRBJ2-1 | TRBV20-1 | many | TRBD2 | CSAGLAGGPNEQFF | TGCAGTGCGGGACTAGCGGGAGGGCCCAATGAGCAGTTCTTC
TRBJ2-4 | TRBV5-1 | NA | NA | CACSRQGDKNIQYF | TGCGCCTGCAGCCGCCAGGGAGACAAAAACATTCAGTACTTC
TRBJ1-4 | TRBV27 | NA | NA | CASSLGSGNEKLFF | TGTGCCAGCAGTTTGGGGTCCGGTAATGAAAAACTGTTTTTT
TRBJ2-3 | TRBV29-1 | few | NA | CSVEGLSDSRTDTQYF | TGCAGCGTAGAAGGGCTGTCTGACTCCCGGACAGATACGCAGTATTTT
TRBJ2-1 | TRBV3-1 | NA | TRBD2 | CASSQGGTSGNGEQFF | TGTGCCAGCAGCCAAGGGGGAACTAGCGGGAATGGTGAGCAGTTCTTC
TRBJ1-1 | TRBV12-3/TRBV12-4 | many | NA | CASRRQENTEAFF | TGTGCCAGCAGAAGGCAGGAGAACACTGAAGCTTTCTTT
TRBJ2-7 | TRBV29-1 | NA | TRBD1 | CSVKIGTGGREQYF | TGCAGCGTTAAAATAGGGACAGGGGGTCGCGAGCAGTACTTC
TRBJ2-3 | TRBV20-1 | many | TRBD1 | CSAEQPGQGARDTQYF | TGCAGTGCTGAACAGCCGGGACAGGGGGCAAGAGATACGCAGTATTTT
TRBJ2-7 | TRBV20-1 | many | NA | CSASLAHEQYF | TGCAGTGCTAGTCTTGCCCACGAGCAGTACTTC
TRBJ1-5 | TRBV20-1 | NA | NA | CSATAGVSNQPQHF | TGCAGTGCTACTGCGGGGGTGAGCAATCAGCCCCAGCATTTT
TRBJ2-3 | TRBV7-2 | few | NA | CASSLGNSYSDTQYF | TGTGCCAGCAGCTTGGGGAACTCCTATTCAGATACGCAGTATTTT
TRBJ2-5 | TRBV30 | NA | NA | CAWSSGAREQYF | TGTGCCTGGAGTTCTGGGGCTAGGGAGCAGTACTTC
TRBJ2-5 | TRBV29-1 | NA | NA | CSVHVPPEETQYF | TGCAGCGTTCATGTTCCCCCGGAGGAGACCCAGTACTTC